This is a list of T cell receptor beta chains from one sample in a study of blood T cells in healthy people across ages. TCRdb called the 5' RACE reads again in MiXCR, with one record for every CDR3 protein. The data contain about a million distinct CDR3 sequences, 51% of them singletons. Sequencing used blood. These receptors originate from a woman aged 60-75 years in good health. Both conserved end residues are part of each CDR3. Each record gives: CDR3 protein, CDR3 DNA, J gene, D gene, clone size, V gene. The D gene is left open where the match is weak. Part of the rows lack a size; the others show once, few, many or a class for expanded clones.

CDR3: CASGKAGIRYGYTF
DNA: TGTGCCAGCGGAAAAGCCGGGATACGCTATGGCTACACCTTC
J: TRBJ1-2
D: .
size: .
V: TRBV27

CDR3: CATSREVGTLYNEQFF
DNA: TGTGCCACCAGCAGAGAGGTCGGGACACTCTACAATGAGCAGTTCTTC
J: TRBJ2-1
D: .
size: .
V: TRBV15

CDR3: CSAQPSGRAYEQFF
DNA: TGCAGTGCTCAACCTAGCGGGAGGGCCTATGAGCAGTTCTTC
J: TRBJ2-1
D: TRBD2
size: .
V: TRBV20-1

CDR3: CASSLVQGGEQYF
DNA: TGTGCCAGCAGCTTAGTCCAGGGGGGCGAGCAGTACTTC
J: TRBJ2-7
D: .
size: many
V: TRBV13

CDR3: CSAAKTYNEQFF
DNA: TGCAGTGCAGCAAAGACCTACAATGAGCAGTTCTTC
J: TRBJ2-1
D: .
size: .
V: TRBV20-1

CDR3: CATSDSPGRDTQYF
DNA: TGTGCCACCAGTGATTCACCAGGAAGGGATACGCAGTATTTT
J: TRBJ2-3
D: .
size: few
V: TRBV24-1

CDR3: CASSLERRGETQYF
DNA: TGTGCCAGCAGCTTAGAAAGGCGGGGGGAGACCCAGTACTTC
J: TRBJ2-5
D: TRBD2
size: .
V: TRBV7-2

CDR3: CASSQNQREGEQFF
DNA: TGCGCCAGCAGCCAAAATCAGCGGGAGGGTGAGCAGTTCTTC
J: TRBJ2-1
D: TRBD2
size: .
V: TRBV4-1

CDR3: CSAPQAPSGSGDEQYF
DNA: TGCAGTGCCCCACAGGCCCCTAGCGGGAGTGGGGATGAGCAGTACTTC
J: TRBJ2-7
D: TRBD2
size: .
V: TRBV20-1

CDR3: CASSIAPTGAHSPLHF
DNA: TGTGCCAGTAGTATAGCTCCAACAGGGGCTCATTCACCCCTCCACTTT
J: TRBJ1-6
D: TRBD1
size: .
V: TRBV19

CDR3: CASTGTGGLLTTDTQYF
DNA: TGTGCCAGCACCGGGACAGGGGGACTACTTACCACAGATACGCAGTATTTT
J: TRBJ2-3
D: TRBD1
size: once
V: TRBV7-9

CDR3: CASSWGTTEAFF
DNA: TGTGCCAGCTCGTGGGGGACCACTGAAGCTTTCTTT
J: TRBJ1-1
D: .
size: few
V: TRBV3-1

CDR3: CASSYSNVNTEAFF
DNA: TGTGCCAGCAGTTACTCGAACGTGAACACTGAAGCTTTCTTT
J: TRBJ1-1
D: .
size: .
V: TRBV6-5

CDR3: CASSTKAYNEQYF
DNA: TGTGCCAGCAGCACGAAGGCCTACAATGAGCAGTACTTC
J: TRBJ2-7
D: .
size: .
V: TRBV12-3/TRBV12-4

CDR3: CASSVGIAGGEEQFF
DNA: TGTGCCAGCAGCGTAGGAATAGCGGGGGGAGAGGAGCAGTTCTTC
J: TRBJ2-1
D: TRBD2
size: once
V: TRBV9

CDR3: CSARTAGEGQPQHF
DNA: TGCAGTGCTAGGACGGCAGGGGAAGGGCAGCCCCAGCATTTT
J: TRBJ1-5
D: .
size: .
V: TRBV20-1

CDR3: CAWSGQGENGYTF
DNA: TGTGCCTGGAGTGGTCAGGGGGAGAATGGCTACACCTTC
J: TRBJ1-2
D: TRBD1
size: .
V: TRBV30

CDR3: CASSEFAGEQFF
DNA: TGTGCCAGCAGTGAATTTGCGGGGGAGCAGTTCTTC
J: TRBJ2-1
D: .
size: .
V: TRBV6-1

CDR3: CASSLTGLESSYGYTF
DNA: TGTGCCAGCAGCTTGACAGGGCTTGAGAGTTCGTATGGCTACACCTTC
J: TRBJ1-2
D: TRBD1
size: .
V: TRBV7-2

CDR3: CASSLGGDRNEQFF
DNA: TGTGCCAGCAGCTTGGGGGGCGATAGGAATGAGCAGTTCTTC
J: TRBJ2-1
D: .
size: .
V: TRBV11-3

CDR3: CASSGLDTQYF
DNA: TGTGCCAGCAGCGGCTTAGATACGCAGTATTTT
J: TRBJ2-3
D: .
size: .
V: TRBV13

CDR3: CASTPGGETQYF
DNA: TGTGCCAGTACTCCCGGCGGAGAGACCCAGTACTTC
J: TRBJ2-5
D: .
size: .
V: TRBV28

CDR3: CASSQRTAGNTGELFF
DNA: TGTGCCAGCAGTCAACGGACAGCGGGGAACACCGGGGAGCTGTTTTTT
J: TRBJ2-2
D: .
size: .
V: TRBV6-6

CDR3: CADGIAEGYYNEQFF
DNA: TGTGCCGATGGAATAGCGGAGGGATACTACAATGAGCAGTTCTTC
J: TRBJ2-1
D: .
size: .
V: TRBV9

CDR3: CASSVGRGGQGYEQYF
DNA: TGTGCCAGCAGCGTAGGGAGGGGGGGACAGGGCTACGAGCAGTACTTC
J: TRBJ2-7
D: TRBD1
size: few
V: TRBV9

CDR3: CASSAGGRAYEQYF
DNA: TGTGCCAGCAGCGCTGGGGGGCGGGCCTACGAGCAGTACTTC
J: TRBJ2-7
D: .
size: few
V: TRBV28

CDR3: CASSLGGTGGRYF
DNA: TGTGCCAGCAGCTTAGGGGGGACAGGGGGTCGGTACTTC
J: TRBJ2-4
D: TRBD1
size: .
V: TRBV7-2

CDR3: CASSYSKGAAAYEQYF
DNA: TGTGCCAGCAGTTACTCGAAAGGGGCCGCCGCCTACGAGCAGTACTTC
J: TRBJ2-7
D: .
size: .
V: TRBV6-2/TRBV6-3

CDR3: CASYQSGTQETQYF
DNA: TGTGCCAGTTACCAAAGCGGGACCCAAGAGACCCAGTACTTC
J: TRBJ2-5
D: TRBD2
size: few
V: TRBV6-2/TRBV6-3

CDR3: CASSTPALADNEQFF
DNA: TGTGCCAGCAGCACACCGGCGCTAGCGGACAATGAGCAGTTCTTC
J: TRBJ2-1
D: TRBD2
size: .
V: TRBV12-3/TRBV12-4

CDR3: CASSSSTKSGANVLTF
DNA: TGTGCCAGCAGTTCCTCTACGAAATCTGGGGCCAACGTCCTGACTTTC
J: TRBJ2-6
D: .
size: few
V: TRBV28

CDR3: CASSLDFNTGELFF
DNA: TGTGCCAGCAGCTTAGACTTCAACACCGGGGAACTGTTTTTT
J: TRBJ2-2
D: .
size: .
V: TRBV7-2

CDR3: CASGSHPSGVSNEQFF
DNA: TGTGCTAGTGGTTCCCATCCAAGCGGGGTGAGCAATGAGCAGTTCTTC
J: TRBJ2-1
D: TRBD2
size: .
V: TRBV12-5